The 8 T cell receptor beta chains below all came from one sample that was sequenced in a study of cytomegalovirus exposure and HLA in healthy donors. PCR primers comprised 60 Vbeta and 13 Jbeta primers. TCRdb's copy holds only in-frame clones and misses some; the assay was immunoSEQ multiplex PCR. Found here are 100,000 or so clones, approximately 70% of them singletons; the top ten hold approximately 3%. Input material: PBMCs. The receptors stem from a man aged 25 to 40 in good health and CMV-seronegative.

J is TRBJ1-1 and V is TRBV6-1; the D gene is possibly TRBD1 (5 bases). Germline CDR1 MNHNS, CDR2 SASEGT. The CDR3 length is 14 residues. Deletions cut 2 bases from V and 7 bases from J, with 14 bases between. The CDR3 sequence: CASSEFGGEGEAFF. The CDR3 DNA reads TGTGCCAGCAGTGAATTCGGGGGAGAGGGTGAAGCTTTCTTT.

This chain uses TRBV15 with TRBJ2-7; D may be TRBD2 (6 bases). Trimming took off 4 bases at V and 2 bases at J, with 12 bases between the two ends. The germline V gene has CDR1 LNHNV and CDR2 YYDKDF (reference sequence). The CDR3 length is 14 residues. The CDR3 spells CATSMLRGPYEQYF. In DNA, the CDR3 is TGTGCCACCAGCATGCTGCGGGGTCCCTACGAGCAGTACTTC.

V gene TRBV10-3 combines with J gene TRBJ2-1, with a weak D call TRBD1 (6 bases). From germline, CDR1 is ENHRY and CDR2 SYGVKD. The V gene lost 3 bases and the J gene lost 8 bases, with 14 bases spanning the gap. The CDR3 extends over 14 amino acids. The CDR3 region has the DNA TGTGCCATCAGTGACTCAACAGGGATCGATGAGCAGTTCTTC. Encoded protein: CAISDSTGIDEQFF.

The chain is built from TRBV6-6 and TRBJ1-4; 9 bases align to TRBD1. CDR3 length equals 15 residues. The V gene's germline CDR1 is MNHNY and CDR2 SVGAGI (reference sequence). V was pared by 5 bases and J by 5 bases, with 6 bases of the junction left unmatched. The CDR3 spells CASSPGTGRNEKLFF. Written as DNA, the CDR3 is TGTGCCAGCAGTCCCGGGACAGGGAGAAATGAAAAACTGTTTTTT.

Worth noting for this clone: A read error may account for a junction end that differs from germline. V and J are TRBV13 and TRBJ2-6; D possibly corresponds to TRBD1 (5 bases). Germline V lookup: CDR1 PRHDT, CDR2 FYEKMQ (reference sequence). The CDR3 spans 15 residues. CDR3 DNA: TGTGCCAGCAGCCCAAGAAGCTCTGGGGCCAACGGCCTGACTTTC. This encodes CASSPRSSGANGLTF.

The chain combines TRBV5-6 with TRBJ2-5; a weak D match, TRBD2 (6 bases). The CDR3 is 16 amino acids. Germline-derived CDR1 and CDR2 are SGHDT and YYEEEE. Trimming took 1 base from V and 1 from J, leaving 14 bases between them. The CDR3 DNA follows: TGTGCCAGCAGCTTGCAAGGGAGGCTAACCCAAGAGACCCAGTACTTC. It yields the protein CASSLQGRLTQETQYF.

This chain uses TRBV9 with TRBJ1-1; D not certain. The V and J ends lost 0 bases and 2 bases respectively, with 8 bases between them. Germline V gene data show CDR1 as SGDLS and CDR2 as YYNGEE. The CDR3 contains 14 residues. CDR3 sequence: CASSVGPDNTEAFF. CDR3 DNA sequence: TGTGCCAGCAGCGTAGGCCCAGATAACACTGAAGCTTTCTTT.

Turning to this clone: At one end the junction does not follow the germline gene, possibly because of a read error. The V and J genes are TRBV7-8 and TRBJ2-7, with D unresolved. The CDR3 extends over 13 amino acids. The V gene's germline CDR1 is SGHVS and CDR2 FQNEAQ. The CDR3 spells CASKQEPAYEQYF. The CDR3 DNA is TGTGCTAGCAAGCAGGAACCGGCATACGAGCAGTACTTC.